This T cell receptor (beta chain) appears in the sequencing data of a study of blood T cell repertoires in COVID-19. Overall study: The study drew acute and convalescent COVID-19 samples from the United States, Italy and Spain.

This clone appeared a single time. Enrollees, roughly 18 to 89 years old, lived in some 24 US areas. The study assigned cohorts using participant-reported clinical history. Cohort 3 donors were reported recovered after two negative PCRs, clearance, or symptom resolution. The assay was immunoSEQ multiplex PCR, and TCRdb's table has in-frame clones only and misses some. The sample lists under 200,000 clones, more than 70% occurring once. Germline V gene data show CDR1 as SGHVS and CDR2 as FNYEAQ. Trimming left V 1 base short and J 10 bases short, with 16 bases between. The CDR3 runs to 14 residues. The sequence was collected from a woman younger than 35 who had recovered from COVID-19. The sequencing sample was made of PBMCs or T cells enriched from blood (not recorded which). This chain uses TRBV7-6 with TRBJ1-1; no definite D call. As DNA, the CDR3 is TGTGCCAGCAGCTTAGGACCATGGACGGAGGGAGCTTTCTTT. Its protein product is CASSLGPWTEGAFF.